Each of the 30 T cell receptor beta chains below was sequenced from the same sample in a study of HIV-infected children after antiretroviral therapy interruption. Treatment meaning: PENTA 11 planned treatment interruption arm or continuous ART arm. Unique molecular identifiers were included in an RNA-based 3' RACE TCR library. In TCRdb, the 3' RACE reads were re-called with MiXCR into one record per CDR3 protein. This sample yields approximately 4,400 distinct CDR3 sequences, of which 4% to 5% are seen a single time; around 24% belongs to the top ten. The sequencing here drew on CD45RO+ CD8+ T cells from PBMCs, pooled from several time points, taken from a donor given antiretroviral therapy, either interrupted or continuous. The subset: memory CD8+ CD45RO+ CD45RA- T cells. The receptors derive from a pool of human donors with HIV.

This clonotype was counted only a few times. The genes are TRBV4-2 and TRBJ1-5; unclear D gene. The CDR3 covers 12 residues. V was cut by 0 bases and J by 4 bases, with 1 base left in between. Per germline, CDR1 LGHNA and CDR2 YNFKEQ. CDR3 DNA: TGTGCCAGCAGCCAAGAAAATCAGCCCCAGCATTTT. Amino acids: CASSQENQPQHF.

The rearrangement links TRBV3-1 to TRBJ2-7; 7 nucleotides align to TRBD2. The germline CDR1 and CDR2 sequences are LGHDT and YNNKEL (reference sequence). V dropped 1 base and J dropped 9; count of bases not matched to a gene: 12. CDR3 length: 15 amino acids. The CDR3 region is CASSQGMEGLAGQYF. In DNA form, the CDR3 reads TGTGCCAGCAGCCAAGGCATGGAGGGCTTAGCGGGGCAGTACTTC.

The sample holds a few counts of this clonotype. The chain uses TRBV4-1 and TRBJ1-2; tentatively, D is TRBD1 (6 bases). From germline, CDR1 is MGHRA and CDR2 YSYEKL. This CDR3 region has 14 residues. V was pared by 1 base and J by 8 bases, with 14 bases between. CDR3 sequence (DNA): TGCGCCAGCAGCCAAGCCCAGGGGAGTCGGGGCTACACCTTC. It specifies CASSQAQGSRGYTF.

This clonotype is categorized as medium-sized. The genes are TRBV7-2 and TRBJ2-2; D uncertain. Trimming removed 2 bases from V and 5 bases from J, with 9 bases in between. This CDR3 spans 14 amino acids. The V gene's germline CDR1 is SGHTA and CDR2 FQGNSA. CDR3 sequence (DNA): TGTGCCAGCAGCTTATACTGGGAAACCGGGGAGCTGTTTTTT. It yields the protein CASSLYWETGELFF.

Within the sample, this clonotype is medium-sized (0.01 to 0.1%). The J gene is TRBJ1-1, the V gene TRBV7-6; 7 bases are shared with TRBD1. The junction had 6 bases not matched to a gene; V was cut back by 1 base and J by 4 bases. In germline, CDR1 is SGHVS, CDR2 FNYEAQ. The length of the CDR3 is 15 residues. The CDR3 loop is CASSLEGAGGTEAFF. The CDR3 DNA reads TGTGCCAGCAGCTTAGAGGGTGCAGGGGGCACTGAAGCTTTCTTT. The full variable domain, in which reference TRBV7-6 and TRBJ1-1 provide the parts outside the CDR3, is GAGVSQSPRYKVTKRGQDVALRCDPISGHVSLYWYRQALGQGPEFLTYFNYEAQQDKSGLPNDRFSAERPEGSISTLTIQRTEQRDSAMYRCASSLEGAGGTEAFFGQGTRLTVV.

This clonotype has just a few counts. The rearrangement joins TRBV7-9 to TRBJ1-4; tentative D call: TRBD1 (6 bases). The CDR3 loop spans 13 amino acids. The V gene lost 10 bases and the J gene lost 12 bases, with 21 bases spanning the gap. The germline V gene has CDR1 SEHNR and CDR2 FQNEAQ (reference sequence). CDR3 in DNA: TGTGCCACCACCGACATGTCACAGGGACAACTGTTTTTT. This gives the protein CATTDMSQGQLFF. Full variable domain (rest looked up from reference TRBV7-9 and TRBJ1-4): DTGVSQNPRHKITKRGQNVTFRCDPISEHNRLYWYRQTLGQGPEFLTYFQNEAQLEKSRLLSDRFSAERPKGSFSTLEIQRTEQGDSAMYLCATTDMSQGQLFFGSGTQLSVL.

The CDR3 nucleotides read TGTGCCTGGTCCGCGGGACAGGGGGCGAAGGGCTACACCTTC. It codes for CAWSAGQGAKGYTF. J is TRBJ1-2 and V is TRBV30; 12 bases are a match to TRBD1. Germline assignment: CDR1 GTSNPN and CDR2 SVGIG (reference sequence). The CDR3 runs 14 residues. V gave up 5 bases and J gave up 8 bases; unmatched junction bases: 9.

Ten or more counts support this clonotype. V is TRBV11-2 and J is TRBJ2-7, with a weak D call TRBD1 (6 bases). Germline CDR1 is SGHAT and CDR2 is FQNNGV. Trimming stripped 2 bases from V and 5 bases from J, with 13 bases between. The CDR3 length is 14 residues. CDR3 residues: CASSLITGSDEQYF. The DNA for the CDR3 is TGTGCCAGCAGCTTAATCACAGGGAGCGACGAGCAGTACTTC. Full variable domain (remainder filled in from reference TRBV11-2 and TRBJ2-7): EAGVAQSPRYKIIEKRQSVAFWCNPISGHATLYWYQQILGQGPKLLIQFQNNGVVDDSQLPKDRFSAERLKGVDSTLKIQPAKLEDSAVYLCASSLITGSDEQYFGPGTRLTVT.

The V gene is TRBV29-1, the J gene TRBJ2-1; 7 bases fit TRBD2. Germline CDR1 is SQVTM and CDR2 is ANQGSEA. The CDR3 has 14 residues. With 4 bases clipped from V and 6 bases from J, the junction kept 9 bases outside the gene matches. CDR3 amino acids: CSVARLARPNEQFF. The CDR3 coding sequence is TGCAGCGTTGCCCGACTAGCCAGACCCAATGAGCAGTTCTTC.

This clonotype is medium-sized (0.01 to 0.1%). The germline gene is not matched at one end of the junction; a read error may be the cause. The chain employs TRBV5-1 and TRBJ1-1; possible D gene TRBD1, 5 bases. Germline values: CDR1 SGHRS, CDR2 YFSETQ. The CDR3 sequence is 16 residues long. The CDR3 sequence: CASSFQRSGANTEALF. As DNA, the CDR3 is TGCGCCAGCAGCTTTCAGCGCTCTGGGGCTAACACTGAAGCTCTCTTT.

In this sample, this clonotype turned up many times. CDR3 residues: CASGNYEQYF. CDR3 DNA sequence: TGTGCCAGCGGGAACTACGAGCAGTACTTC. The genes are TRBV27 and TRBJ2-7; D remains ambiguous. The CDR3 length is 10 residues. Trimming took 8 bases from V and 3 from J, leaving 5 bases between them. From germline, CDR1 is MNHEY and CDR2 SMNVEV (reference sequence).

In its sample, this clonotype is medium-sized. V and J are TRBV6-5 and TRBJ2-1, with a possible D match to TRBD2 (7 bases). This CDR3 spans 13 amino acids. V was pared by 5 bases and J by 8 bases, with 13 bases between. From germline, CDR1 is MNHEY and CDR2 SVGAGI. This chain's CDR3 is CASSLQGRDEQFF. For the CDR3, the DNA is TGTGCCAGCAGTCTGCAGGGGAGGGATGAGCAGTTCTTC.

This clonotype has ten or more counts. The junction departs from germline at one end; a sequencing error may be responsible. The gene calls are TRBV5-6 and TRBJ2-1; 7 nucleotides align to TRBD2. The CDR3 covers 17 residues. The V gene's germline CDR1 is SGHDT and CDR2 YYEEEE. The CDR3 spells CASRLVRESLLGNEQFF. DNA of the CDR3: TGTGCCAGCAGGTTGGTGCGGGAGAGCCTTTTGGGGAATGAGCAGTTCTTC.

This clonotype was observed a handful of times. The chain links TRBV6-1 to TRBJ2-7, with 9 bases that match TRBD1. Germline-derived CDR1 and CDR2 are MNHNS and SASEGT. The CDR3 has 17 residues. The V segment lost 2 bases and the J segment 3 bases; nucleotides outside the gene matches: 11. Here the CDR3 reads CASSELDGTGPHYEQYF. Here the CDR3 DNA reads TGTGCCAGCAGTGAATTGGACGGGACAGGGCCTCACTACGAGCAGTACTTC.

In this sample, this clonotype turned up many times. J is TRBJ2-7 and V is TRBV4-1; perhaps TRBD1 as D (6 bases). This CDR3 spans 14 amino acids. CDR1 and CDR2 from the germline V gene are MGHRA and YSYEKL. The V end was cut by 3 bases, the J end by 3 bases, with 12 bases between. The CDR3 protein is CASSHFPTGYEQYF. The CDR3 DNA sequence: TGCGCCAGCAGCCACTTCCCGACAGGCTACGAGCAGTACTTC.

In this sample, this clonotype turned up many times. V is TRBV6-5 and J is TRBJ1-2; a possible D gene is TRBD1 (6 bases). Deletions cut 11 bases from V and 1 base from J, with 17 bases between. The CDR3 contains 14 residues. CDR1 MNHEY and CDR2 SVGAGI come from the germline V gene. The CDR3 sequence is CAFPRGSFNYGYTF. CDR3 bases: TGTGCCTTCCCCAGGGGCTCATTTAACTATGGCTACACCTTC.

This clonotype was seen only a few times. The chain employs TRBV2 and TRBJ2-7; D call uncertain. CDR1 is SNHLY, CDR2 FYNNEI, per germline. The CDR3 runs 13 residues. The V end was cut by 2 bases, the J end by 3 bases, with 8 bases between. CDR3 bases: TGTGCCAGCAGTGAATTGATCGGCTACGAGCAGTACTTC. This codes for CASSELIGYEQYF.

This clonotype was detected many times. The rearrangement links TRBV19 to TRBJ2-2, with 13 bases matching TRBD2. V gave up 5 bases and J gave up 0 bases; unmatched junction bases: 6. The CDR3 is made up of 18 amino acids. CDR1 is LNHDA and CDR2 is SQIVND in the germline V gene (reference sequence). Written as DNA, the CDR3 is TGTGCCAGTAGTGCAGGACTAGCGGGGGCCGCGAACACCGGGGAGCTGTTTTTT. It translates to CASSAGLAGAANTGELFF.

This clonotype showed up just a few times. J is TRBJ2-2 and V is TRBV14; 9 nucleotides agree with TRBD2. With V trimmed by 1 base and J by 0 bases, 6 bases remained unmatched. The CDR3 has 18 residues. Germline V CDR1 and CDR2: SGHDN, FVKESK. CDR3 loop: CASSQGPSGAANTGELFF. The CDR3 region has the DNA TGTGCCAGCAGCCAAGGTCCTAGCGGGGCCGCGAACACCGGGGAGCTGTTTTTT. The complete variable domain, with remaining parts taken from reference TRBV14 and TRBJ2-2, reads EAGVTQFPSHSVIEKGQTVTLRCDPISGHDNLYWYRRVMGKEIKFLLHFVKESKQDESGMPNNRFLAERTGGTYSTLKVQPAELEDSGVYFCASSQGPSGAANTGELFFGEGSRLTVL.

This clonotype was found many times. V gene TRBV6-6 combines with J gene TRBJ1-2; 11 bases match TRBD1. The CDR3 sequence is 13 residues long. Germline CDR1 reads MNHNY; CDR2 reads SVGAGI (reference sequence). V shed 8 bases and J 6 bases; nucleotides not matched to a gene: 5. In nucleotides, the CDR3 is TGTGCCAGCCGAGGACAGGGGGCAGATGGCTACACCTTC. Translated, it gives CASRGQGADGYTF.

By share, this clonotype ranks as medium-sized. The chain links TRBV27 to TRBJ1-5, with D maybe TRBD1 (6 bases). This CDR3 contains 12 residues. The germline V gene has CDR1 MNHEY and CDR2 SMNVEV (reference sequence). The CDR3 DNA sequence: TGTGCTACAGGGTTCAGCAATCAGCCCCAGCATTTT. Amino acid sequence: CATGFSNQPQHF.

This clonotype has only a few counts. The chain recombines TRBV7-2 with TRBJ2-7; TRBD1 is a possible D gene (6 bases). The V end was cut by 5 bases, the J end by 3 bases, with 14 bases between. The CDR3 is 14 amino acids. Germline V gene sequence: CDR1 SGHTA, CDR2 FQGNSA. The CDR3 loop is CASSLQGLIYEQYF. The DNA of the CDR3 is TGTGCCAGCAGCCTCCAGGGGTTGATCTACGAGCAGTACTTC.

This clonotype is large. The chain employs TRBV14 and TRBJ1-2, with D perhaps TRBD1 (5 bases). Germline CDR1 and CDR2: SGHDN and FVKESK. With 0 bases removed from V and 7 bases from J, the gap between germline ends came to 18 bases. The CDR3 runs 16 residues. In nucleotides, the CDR3 is TGTGCCAGCAGCCAAGAAGCAAAGGTAGTAGGGACTGGCTACACCTTC. It codes for CASSQEAKVVGTGYTF.

This clonotype was observed many times. The rearrangement links TRBV4-1 to TRBJ2-7, with unresolved D. The germline CDR1 and CDR2 sequences are MGHRA and YSYEKL. Between the trimmed V and J ends, which lost 0 bases and 6 bases, there was a span of 15 bases. CDR3 length equals 15 residues. The CDR3 coding sequence is TGCGCCAGCAGCCAAGAGATGGGAAGGCTGGGCGAGCAGTACTTC. This gives the protein CASSQEMGRLGEQYF.

In this sample, this clonotype turned up many times. The chain links TRBV7-3 to TRBJ2-7; possible D gene TRBD1, 6 bases. Germline V gene sequence: CDR1 SGHTA, CDR2 FQGTGA. The CDR3 is 13 amino acids. Trimming removed 2 bases from V and 7 bases from J, with 12 bases in between. In DNA form, the CDR3 reads TGTGCCAGCAGCTTAGCCTACGGACAGGAGCAGTACTTC. Amino acids: CASSLAYGQEQYF.

This clonotype was counted at least ten times. DNA of the CDR3: TGTGCCAGCAGTGGATCCCGGGCCCCGGGACTAGCGGGGGGTTCCATCTACAATGAGCAGTTCTTC. It yields the protein CASSGSRAPGLAGGSIYNEQFF. The chain carries TRBV6-5 and TRBJ2-1; 15 bases are a match to TRBD2. The germline V gene has CDR1 MNHEY and CDR2 SVGAGI. This CDR3 has 22 residues. The V gene end was trimmed by 5 bases and the J gene end by 3 bases; junction bases not matched to a gene: 20.

This clonotype appeared many times. The gene calls are TRBV5-1 and TRBJ1-2; 10 positions match TRBD1. The germline V gene encodes CDR1 SGHRS and CDR2 YFSETQ. Unmatched junction bases numbered 16, after V lost 4 bases and J lost 7 bases. CDR3 size: 17 residues. Here the CDR3 reads CASSAPGGQGTSFGYTF. The CDR3 DNA sequence: TGCGCCAGCAGCGCACCGGGGGGACAGGGGACATCGTTTGGCTACACCTTC.

This clonotype is termed medium-sized. The chain combines TRBV29-1 with TRBJ1-1; 9 bases line up with TRBD1. After removal of 6 bases from V and 4 bases from J, the junction contained 6 bases not matched to a gene. Germline-derived CDR1 and CDR2 are SQVTM and ANQGSEA. The CDR3 runs 13 residues. CDR3 amino acids: CSVRTGEGTEAFF. CDR3 in DNA: TGCAGCGTCAGGACAGGGGAAGGCACTGAAGCTTTCTTT. The variable domain in full, completed from reference TRBV29-1 and TRBJ1-1, reads SAVISQKPSRDICQRGTSLTIQCQVDSQVTMMFWYRQQPGQSLTLIATANQGSEATYESGFVIDKFPISRPNLTFSTLTVSNMSPEDSSIYLCSVRTGEGTEAFFGQGTRLTVV.

By share of the sample, this clonotype is medium-sized. The rearrangement uses TRBV12-3 or TRBV12-4 and TRBJ2-6; 9 bases match TRBD1. Trimming took 4 bases from V and 0 from J; bases not matched to a gene: 10. This CDR3 is 19 amino acids long. The CDR3 DNA is TGTGCCAGCAGTTGGCCCCACAGGGGGCTCCTCTCTGGGGCCAACGTCCTGACTTTC. This sequence encodes CASSWPHRGLLSGANVLTF.

V gene TRBV20-1 combines with J gene TRBJ2-7; D is unclear. Germline CDR1 is DFQATT and CDR2 is SNEGSKA (reference sequence). The CDR3 spans 13 residues. V lost 4 bases to trimming and J lost 2 bases, with 12 bases between them. CDR3 DNA: TGCAGTGCTACACAGTTACTGACCTACGAGCAGTACTTC. This encodes CSATQLLTYEQYF.